The clone carrying this TCR beta chain has ten or more counts. Its antigen is as yet unknown. Quantitative 5'-RACE was performed with molecular barcodes, and it yielded the TCR beta libraries. TCRdb used MiXCR to reprocess the 5' RACE reads, holding one entry per CDR3 protein. This sample has some 840,000 distinct CDR3 sequences, with 10% to 15% found just once. The germline V gene encodes CDR1 SGHTA and CDR2 FQGNSA. With 2 bases removed from V and 4 bases from J, the gap between germline ends came to 8 bases. CDR3 size: 13 residues. The sample is drawn from a study of CD8 T cells in ankylosing spondylitis. Study outcomes and limitations: Some of the motif variants had earlier been found in reactive arthritis patients' fluid and blood. Reportedly, disease-linked clones are significantly enriched in ankylosing spondylitis patients' matched synovial fluid. Disease-linked clones proved CD8+ and comparatively uncommon in peripheral blood. Apparently characteristic of ankylosing spondylitis blood was a TCR beta motif (roughly 8 highly homologous variants).

Source material: blood, either unsorted or a sorted T cell fraction (not recorded which). The V and J genes are TRBV7-2 and TRBJ1-2; TRBD1 might be the D (6 bases). The origin of this receptor is a male donor with ankylosing spondylitis. The CDR3 DNA sequence: TGTGCCAGCAGCTTAACAGGGATCTATGGCTACACCTTC. It yields the protein CASSLTGIYGYTF.